This TCR beta chain was retrieved from a study of a mutant IDH1 vaccine in newly diagnosed glioma. Overall study context: Vaccination was launched 4-6 weeks after radiotherapy alone, or with temozolomide cycles.

The method was immunoSEQ multiplex PCR; TCRdb's version includes in-frame clones alone and lacks a portion of them. There are tens of thousands of clones in the sample; roughly 82% occur only once, and under 4% lies in the top ten. Notes on the study in general: Top-clonotype changes in peripheral T cells seemed unrelated to pseudoprogression.

Comments on this clone: Its antigen is as yet unknown.

Time point indicated: week 47, end of study. All doses held 300 ug of mutant IDH1 20-mer peptide, with topical imiquimod. Across weeks 1, 3, 5, 7, 11, 15, 19 and 23, patients received a vaccination each time, eight in all. CDR1 is SNHLY and CDR2 is FYNNEI in the germline V gene. V gave up 5 bases and J gave up 6 bases, with 11 bases separating them. There are 14 residues in the CDR3. The sequencing used PBMCs, collected from a glioma patient whose treatment included an IDH1 peptide vaccine. The clonotype originates from a man in his forties with glioma. Some clones in this sample may be carry-over from other donors' samples. The chain is built from TRBV2 and TRBJ1-6; D unresolved. CDR3 residues: CASSYSSSNSPLHF. CDR3 DNA sequence: TGTGCCAGCAGTTACAGTAGTAGTAATTCACCCCTCCACTTT.